The 3 T cell receptor beta chains listed next were all sequenced from one sample in a study of shared clonotypes between healthy human individuals. The assay was immunoSEQ multiplex PCR, and TCRdb's table has in-frame clones only and misses some. This sample has roughly 2,000,000 clones, with around 93% found just once. Terminally differentiated effector memory CD45RA+ cells were excluded by CCR7 positive selection of CD45RO-negative cells. Input material: naive CD8+ T cells from PBMCs. These receptors originate from a man between 18 and 29 years old in good health. Some clones in this sample may be carry-over from other donors' samples.

V gene TRBV12-2 combines with J gene TRBJ2-3; the D call of TRBD2 is as the table states it, not checked on the DNA. TRBV12-2 is marked as a pseudogene. The CDR3 spans 22 residues. This CDR3 is CASRLRREGPHAPASSTDTQYF. The CDR3 nucleotides read TGTGCAAGTCGCTTACGGCGGGAGGGCCCTCATGCCCCCGCCTCTAGCACAGATACGCAGTATTTT.

The CDR3, as DNA: TGTGCCAGCACCCAAAGGGGGGGCTCGGAGCCCCAGCATTTT. Protein sequence: CASTQRGGSEPQHF. The chain has TRBV13 and TRBJ1-5, with D perhaps matching TRBD1 (6 bases). The CDR3 is 14 residues long. Germline lookup yields CDR1 PRHDT and CDR2 FYEKMQ (reference sequence). Deletions cut 7 bases from V and 8 bases from J, with 18 bases between. The entire variable domain, with the rest obtained from reference TRBV13 and TRBJ1-5, is as follows: AAGVIQSPRHLIKEKRETATLKCYPIPRHDTVYWYQQGPGQDPQFLISFYEKMQSDKGSIPDRFSAQQFSDYHSELNMSSLELGDSALYFCASTQRGGSEPQHFGDGTRLSIL.

Remarks on this clone: This sample includes further DNA sequences coding for the same CDR3. J is TRBJ1-5 and V is TRBV27, with TRBD1 matching 9 bases. The CDR3 spans 15 residues. V gave up 5 bases and J gave up 4 bases; unmatched junction bases: 6. The germline gives CDR1 MNHEY, CDR2 SMNVEV (reference sequence). The CDR3 bases are TGTGCCAGCAGTCCCACAGGGGGCTTTAATCAGCCCCAGCATTTT. It specifies CASSPTGGFNQPQHF.